The 7 T cell receptor beta chains given below trace back to one sample, sequenced in a study of post-analysis software for immune sequencing data. Findings and limits, study-wide: There were five TRBV segments more frequent in patients than controls, and TRBV5-6, TRBV5-1 and TRBV20-1 were among them.

The library was made from cDNA and included unique molecular identifiers. MiXCR, applied by TCRdb to the PCR reads, yields one record per CDR3 protein. The sample has 400,000 to 500,000 distinct CDR3 sequences; approximately 38% are singletons. No antigens are known for them. Sample: blood. These receptors originate from a girl aged 2-15 years with multiple sclerosis.

This clonotype was counted a few times. This chain connects TRBV5-5 to TRBJ2-1; D call uncertain. V lost 0 bases to trimming and J lost 0 bases, with 13 bases between them. From germline, CDR1 is SGHKS and CDR2 YYEKEE (reference sequence). This CDR3 comprises 17 residues. The CDR3 loop reads CASSLASRLSSYNEQFF. In DNA, the CDR3 is TGTGCCAGCAGCTTGGCGTCTCGTCTAAGCTCCTACAATGAGCAGTTCTTC.

This clonotype occurred a few times. The chain combines TRBV20-1 with TRBJ1-6; D not resolved. The germline gives CDR1 DFQATT, CDR2 SNEGSKA (reference sequence). The CDR3 loop spans 15 amino acids. Trimming cost V 5 bases and J 7 bases, with 18 bases left between them. The CDR3 region has the DNA TGCAGTGCTCCGGGGATTGGTCTTTACAATTCACCCCTCCACTTT. Protein sequence: CSAPGIGLYNSPLHF.

This chain links TRBV6-5 with TRBJ2-7; 15 positions match TRBD2. The CDR3 covers 19 residues. Losses at the gene ends were 2 bases for V and 0 bases for J; bases not matched to a gene: 8. Germline loops: CDR1 MNHEY, CDR2 SVGAGI. The CDR3 region is CASSYRVGLAGGLSYEQYF. The CDR3 coding sequence is TGTGCCAGCAGTTACAGGGTAGGACTAGCGGGAGGGCTCTCCTACGAGCAGTACTTC.

The rearrangement links TRBV7-2 to TRBJ1-5; TRBD1 might be the D (5 bases). The CDR3 contains 15 residues. Germline assignment: CDR1 SGHTA and CDR2 FQGNSA. V was trimmed by 1 base and J by 13 bases, leaving 20 bases between them. CDR3 sequence: CASSLEGQGDRVQHF. The CDR3 nucleotides read TGTGCCAGCAGCTTAGAAGGACAAGGCGATCGCGTGCAGCATTTT.

This rearrangement joins TRBV7-2 to TRBJ1-5; D may be TRBD1 (6 bases). This CDR3 contains 15 residues. The V end was cut by 5 bases, the J end by 5 bases, with 16 bases between. The V gene's germline CDR1 is SGHTA and CDR2 FQGNSA. The CDR3, as DNA: TGTGCCAGCAGCCAGACAGGCTATCGGGATCAGCCCCAGCATTTT. Amino acid sequence: CASSQTGYRDQPQHF.

This clonotype occurred a few times. The chain's CDR3 is CRGSPQETQYF. The DNA of the CDR3 is TGCAGGGGTTCCCCCCAAGAGACCCAGTACTTC. J is TRBJ2-5 and V is TRBV20-1; D is unclear. The CDR3 sequence is 11 residues long. CDR1 is DFQATT, CDR2 SNEGSKA, per germline (reference sequence).

The chain has TRBV29-1 and TRBJ2-1, with D perhaps matching TRBD1 (6 bases). This CDR3 contains 14 residues. Per germline, CDR1 SQVTM and CDR2 ANQGSEA. V lost 3 bases, J lost 9 bases, and 18 bases lay in between. The CDR3 sequence: CSVDVQGRVIEQFF. In DNA form, the CDR3 reads TGCAGCGTTGACGTCCAGGGGCGGGTTATTGAGCAGTTCTTC.